A single sample gave rise to the 3 T cell receptor beta chains below, sequenced in a study of cytomegalovirus exposure and HLA in healthy donors. Primers for the PCR totalled 60 Vbeta and 13 Jbeta. Only in-frame clones appear in the TCRdb table, and some are missing; sequencing was by immunoSEQ multiplex PCR. The sample gives approximately 110,000 clones, 15% of which show up once; about 0.79% is in the top ten. The sequencing sample was made of PBMCs. The receptors come from a female donor in good health and CMV-seronegative.

This chain uses TRBV4-1 with TRBJ2-2, with 10 bases aligning to TRBD1. The V gene's germline CDR1 is MGHRA and CDR2 YSYEKL. Germline trimming cut 1 base from V and 6 bases from J; bases unmatched to any gene: 5. CDR3 length: 16 residues. This chain's CDR3 is CASSQVTGQGAGELFF. The CDR3 DNA sequence: TGCGCCAGCAGCCAAGTAACCGGACAGGGGGCCGGGGAGCTGTTTTTT.

Only a few counts were recorded for this clone. The genes are TRBV4-1 and TRBJ1-4; TRBD1 might be the D (6 bases). Trimming left V 0 bases short and J 0 bases short, with 11 bases between. The CDR3 runs to 17 residues. The germline V gene has CDR1 MGHRA and CDR2 YSYEKL. CDR3 residues: CASSQEPGASTNEKLFF. The DNA for the CDR3 is TGCGCCAGCAGCCAAGAGCCAGGGGCCTCAACTAATGAAAAACTGTTTTTT.

This clone came up a few times. This chain links TRBV4-2 with TRBJ2-3; tentative D call: TRBD2 (5 bases). Germline lookup yields CDR1 LGHNA and CDR2 YNFKEQ. The CDR3 is 15 residues long. The V end was cut by 1 base, the J end by 1 base, with 9 bases between. CDR3: CASSQVMRGTDTQYF. The DNA of the CDR3 is TGTGCCAGCAGCCAAGTCATGCGGGGCACAGATACGCAGTATTTT.